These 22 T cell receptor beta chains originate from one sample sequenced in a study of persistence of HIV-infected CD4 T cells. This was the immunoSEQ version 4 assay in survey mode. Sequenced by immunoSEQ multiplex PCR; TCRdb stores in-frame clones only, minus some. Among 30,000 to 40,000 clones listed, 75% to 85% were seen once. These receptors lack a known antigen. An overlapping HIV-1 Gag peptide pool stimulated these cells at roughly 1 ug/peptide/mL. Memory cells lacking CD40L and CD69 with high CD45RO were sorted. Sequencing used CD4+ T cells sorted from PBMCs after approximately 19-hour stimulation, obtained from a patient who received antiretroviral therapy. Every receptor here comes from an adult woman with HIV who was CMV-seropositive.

CDR3 amino acids: CAWGAVNSNQPQHF. The CDR3 DNA reads as TGTGCCTGGGGGGCGGTCAATAGCAATCAGCCCCAGCATTTT. The V call is TRBV30, the J call TRBJ1-5; D may be TRBD1 (5 bases). Germline values: CDR1 GTSNPN, CDR2 SVGIG (reference sequence). V gave up 5 bases and J gave up 0 bases, with 11 bases separating them. CDR3 length: 14 amino acids.

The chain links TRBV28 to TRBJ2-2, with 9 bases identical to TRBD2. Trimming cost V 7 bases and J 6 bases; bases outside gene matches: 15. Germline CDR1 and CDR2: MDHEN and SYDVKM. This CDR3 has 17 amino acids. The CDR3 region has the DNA TGTGCCAGCACCTCCCTCGGCTGGCGGGAGGGGGCCGGGGAGCTGTTTTTT. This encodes CASTSLGWREGAGELFF.

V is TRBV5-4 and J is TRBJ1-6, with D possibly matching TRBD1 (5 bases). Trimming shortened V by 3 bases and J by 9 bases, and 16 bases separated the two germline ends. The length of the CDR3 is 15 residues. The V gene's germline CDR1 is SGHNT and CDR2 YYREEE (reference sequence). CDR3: CASSSGGGSGSPLHF. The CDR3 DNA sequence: TGTGCCAGCAGCTCGGGTGGGGGGTCAGGTTCACCCCTCCACTTT.

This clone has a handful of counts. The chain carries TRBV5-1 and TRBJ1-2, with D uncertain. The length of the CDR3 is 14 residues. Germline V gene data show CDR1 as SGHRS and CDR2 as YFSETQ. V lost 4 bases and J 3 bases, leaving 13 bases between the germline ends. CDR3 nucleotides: TGCGCCAGCAGCACCGTGGGTCCCGACTATGGCTACACCTTC. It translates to CASSTVGPDYGYTF.

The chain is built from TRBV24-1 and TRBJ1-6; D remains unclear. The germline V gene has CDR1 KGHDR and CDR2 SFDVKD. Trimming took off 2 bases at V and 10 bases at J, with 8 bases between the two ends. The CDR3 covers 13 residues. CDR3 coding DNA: TGTGCCACCAGTGATTATATGGGCTCACCCCTCCACTTT. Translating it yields CATSDYMGSPLHF.

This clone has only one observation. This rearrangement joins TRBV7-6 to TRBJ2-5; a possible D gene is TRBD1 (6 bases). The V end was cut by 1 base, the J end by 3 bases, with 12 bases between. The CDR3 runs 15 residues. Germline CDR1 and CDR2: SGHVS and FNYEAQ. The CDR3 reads CASSLGNRVEETQYF. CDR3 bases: TGTGCCAGCAGCTTAGGAAACAGGGTAGAAGAGACCCAGTACTTC. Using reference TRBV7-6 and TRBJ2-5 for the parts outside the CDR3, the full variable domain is GAGVSQSPRYKVTKRGQDVALRCDPISGHVSLYWYRQALGQGPEFLTYFNYEAQQDKSGLPNDRFSAERPEGSISTLTIQRTEQRDSAMYRCASSLGNRVEETQYFGPGTRLLVL.

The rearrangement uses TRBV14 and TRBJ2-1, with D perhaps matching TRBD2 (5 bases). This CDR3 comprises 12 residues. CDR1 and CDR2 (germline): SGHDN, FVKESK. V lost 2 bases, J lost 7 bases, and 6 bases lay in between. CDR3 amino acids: CASSQRENEQFF. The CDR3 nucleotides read TGTGCCAGCAGCCAAAGGGAGAATGAGCAGTTCTTC.

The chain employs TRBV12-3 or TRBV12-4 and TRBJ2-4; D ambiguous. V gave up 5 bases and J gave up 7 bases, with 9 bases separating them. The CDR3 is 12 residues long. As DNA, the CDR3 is TGTGCCAGCAGTCCCCCTTCGAACATTCAGTACTTC. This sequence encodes CASSPPSNIQYF.

The CDR3 DNA reads as TGCGCCAGCAGCTTGGGTCGACCGGGTCTTAACTACGAGCAGTACTTC. It translates to CASSLGRPGLNYEQYF. The chain has TRBV5-1 and TRBJ2-7; the D is unclear. The CDR3 spans 16 residues. From germline, CDR1 is SGHRS and CDR2 YFSETQ. Trimming removed 0 bases from V and 3 bases from J, with 16 bases in between.

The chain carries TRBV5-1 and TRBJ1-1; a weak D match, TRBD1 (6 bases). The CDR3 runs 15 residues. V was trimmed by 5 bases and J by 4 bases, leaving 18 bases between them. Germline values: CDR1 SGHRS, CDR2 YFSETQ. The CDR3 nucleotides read TGCGCCAGCAGGGTTCCGGGGGCCTCGAGCACTGAAGCTTTCTTT. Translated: CASRVPGASSTEAFF.

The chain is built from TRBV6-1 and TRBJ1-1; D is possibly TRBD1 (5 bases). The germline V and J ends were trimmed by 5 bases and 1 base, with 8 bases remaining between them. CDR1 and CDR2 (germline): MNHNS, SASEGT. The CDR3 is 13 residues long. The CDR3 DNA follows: TGTGCCAGCAGTCTCACAGGGAACACTGAAGCTTTCTTT. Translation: CASSLTGNTEAFF.

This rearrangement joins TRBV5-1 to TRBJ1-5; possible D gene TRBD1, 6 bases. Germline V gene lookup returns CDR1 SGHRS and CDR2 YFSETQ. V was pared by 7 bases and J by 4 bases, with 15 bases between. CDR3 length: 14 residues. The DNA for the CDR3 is TGCGCCAGCGCTCTGGGGGCAGGTAATCAGCCCCAGCATTTT. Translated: CASALGAGNQPQHF.

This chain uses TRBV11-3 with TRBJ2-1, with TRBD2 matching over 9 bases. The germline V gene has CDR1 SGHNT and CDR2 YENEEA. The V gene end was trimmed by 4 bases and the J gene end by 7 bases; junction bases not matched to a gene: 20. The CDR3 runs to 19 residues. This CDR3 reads CASSSSPFLSGGMRNEQFF. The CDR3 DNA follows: TGTGCCAGCAGCTCCTCCCCTTTTCTGAGCGGGGGGATGAGAAATGAGCAGTTCTTC.

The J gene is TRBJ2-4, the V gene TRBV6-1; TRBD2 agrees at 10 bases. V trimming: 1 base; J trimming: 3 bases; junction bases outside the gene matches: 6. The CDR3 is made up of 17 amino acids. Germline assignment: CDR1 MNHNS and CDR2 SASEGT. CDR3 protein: CASSEGRGLAVKNIQYF. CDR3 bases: TGTGCCAGCAGTGAAGGCCGTGGACTAGCGGTCAAAAACATTCAGTACTTC.

CDR3 loop: CASSRGARNTIYF. DNA for the CDR3: TGTGCCAGTAGTAGAGGAGCCAGAAACACCATATATTTT. V usage is TRBV19 and J usage is TRBJ1-3; unclear D gene. Germline V gives CDR1 LNHDA, CDR2 SQIVND (reference sequence). Trimming removed 4 bases at V and 5 bases at J, with 9 bases between. The length of the CDR3 is 13 residues.

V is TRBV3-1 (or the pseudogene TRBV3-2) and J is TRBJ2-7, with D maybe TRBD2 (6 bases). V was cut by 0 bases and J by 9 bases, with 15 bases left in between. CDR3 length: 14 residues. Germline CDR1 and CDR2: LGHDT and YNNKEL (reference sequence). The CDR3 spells CASSQDLAPRPQYF. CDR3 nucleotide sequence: TGTGCCAGCAGCCAAGATCTAGCGCCCCGTCCGCAGTACTTC.

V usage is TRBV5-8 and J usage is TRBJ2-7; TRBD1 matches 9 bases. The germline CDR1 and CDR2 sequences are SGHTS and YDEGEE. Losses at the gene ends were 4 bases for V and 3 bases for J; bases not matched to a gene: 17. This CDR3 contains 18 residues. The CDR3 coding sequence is TGTGCCAGCAGCAACGGTCCGGGACAGGGCCCTGCTAGCTACGAGCAGTACTTC. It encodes CASSNGPGQGPASYEQYF.

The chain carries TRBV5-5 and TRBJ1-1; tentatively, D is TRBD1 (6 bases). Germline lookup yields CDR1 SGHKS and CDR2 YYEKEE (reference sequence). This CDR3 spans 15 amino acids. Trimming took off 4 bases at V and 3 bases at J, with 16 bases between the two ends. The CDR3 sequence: CASSPRSGADTEAFF. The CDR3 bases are TGTGCCAGCAGCCCCCGTTCGGGGGCGGACACTGAAGCTTTCTTT.

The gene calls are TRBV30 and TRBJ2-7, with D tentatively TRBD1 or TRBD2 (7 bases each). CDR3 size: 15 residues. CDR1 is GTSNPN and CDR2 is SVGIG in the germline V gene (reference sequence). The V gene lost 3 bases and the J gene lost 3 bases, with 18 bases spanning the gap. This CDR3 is CAWRGEGARDYEQYF. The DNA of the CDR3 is TGTGCCTGGAGGGGGGAGGGGGCCAGGGACTACGAGCAGTACTTC.

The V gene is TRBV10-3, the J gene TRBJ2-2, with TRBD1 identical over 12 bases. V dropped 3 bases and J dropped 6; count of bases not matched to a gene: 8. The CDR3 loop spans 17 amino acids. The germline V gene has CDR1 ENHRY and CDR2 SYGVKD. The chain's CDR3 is CAISDRVGQGAAGELFF. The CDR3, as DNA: TGTGCCATCAGTGATCGGGTGGGACAGGGGGCAGCCGGGGAGCTGTTTTTT.

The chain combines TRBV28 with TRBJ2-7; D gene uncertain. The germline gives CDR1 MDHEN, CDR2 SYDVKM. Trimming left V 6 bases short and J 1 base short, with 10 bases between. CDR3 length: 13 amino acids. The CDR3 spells CASSPGSSYEQYF. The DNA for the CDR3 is TGTGCCAGCAGCCCCGGGTCTTCCTACGAGCAGTACTTC. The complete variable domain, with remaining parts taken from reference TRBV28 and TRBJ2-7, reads DVKVTQSSRYLVKRTGEKVFLECVQDMDHENMFWYRQDPGLGLRLIYFSYDVKMKEKGDIPEGYSVSREKKERFSLILESASTNQTSMYLCASSPGSSYEQYFGPGTRLTVT.

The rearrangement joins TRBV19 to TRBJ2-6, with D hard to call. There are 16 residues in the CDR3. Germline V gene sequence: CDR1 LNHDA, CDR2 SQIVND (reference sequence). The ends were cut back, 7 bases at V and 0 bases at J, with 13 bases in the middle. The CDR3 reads CASTSLGNSGANVLTF. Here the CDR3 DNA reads TGTGCCAGTACTTCCCTAGGGAACTCTGGGGCCAACGTCCTGACTTTC.